The T cell receptor (beta chain) under discussion was sequenced for a study of blood T cell repertoires in COVID-19 (dated by TCRdb to about 2020). As for the study more broadly: Collaborator samples came from the United States, Italy and Spain and covered acute and convalescent phases of COVID-19. The material from the prospective study consisted of cDNA or gDNA derived from T cells, B-cell-depleted T cells, or PBMCs. The dataset comprised deeply sampled blood TCRbeta repertoires from subjects exposed to, actively infected with, or recovered from COVID-19. The repertoires were released in a freely available public database intended as a resource for research on the immune response to SARS-CoV-2. The samples were drawn from two sources: the first 160 participants of the ongoing ImmuneRACE study, and some 1,300 subjects contributed by 6 global collaborators. The sample metadata nearly always contained a de-identified subject ID, COVID-19 status, age in years and sex. Where HLA class I and class II types were available, the types were taken from metadata supplied by the sample provider, not from assay-based typing.

The immunoSEQ Assay, a bias-controlled multiplex PCR, was used to amplify TCRbeta CDR3 regions from genomic DNA. On the authors' methods: The number of nucleated cells in each sample was estimated by amplification of reference gene primers within the assay. To quantify the absolute abundance of each unique TCRbeta CDR3 rearrangement, sequence reads were collapsed and filtered. For each sample, productive Simpson clonality was calculated as the square root of Simpson's diversity index over productive rearrangements. TCRdb retrieved this table from immuneACCESS and kept in-frame rearrangements only. Not all clones are present; in checked studies, unresolved V genes account for under half, and no reason is known for the remainder. The DNA gave D and trimming, while V, J and clone size come from that table. The sample table holds approximately 350,000 clones, of which about 90% were seen once. About 3% of the sample lies in the top ten.

Study-level results and caveats: The amount of clinical and demographic metadata varied by source and participant and was provided uncurated.

Relative to germline, V is 5 bases shorter and J is 8 bases shorter, with 12 bases between their ends. Reading from cysteine to phenylalanine, the CDR3 counts 12 amino acids. CDR3 DNA only is kept here, 36 bases in frame from base 1. CDR1 and CDR2 are read off the germline V gene as LGHNT and FRNRAP. One collaborating source in Seattle enrolled patients while the patients were actively infected and followed the patients over time throughout the course of disease. The collaborating institutions used their own protocols to collect whole blood in K2EDTA tubes. For TCRbeta analysis, collaborators shipped samples in one of three forms: frozen whole blood, isolated PBMCs, or DNA extracted from either of those sample types. This clone was observed a single time. No antigen is known for it. Qualities for individual bases were not recorded, and no much larger clone is one base off.

Sequencing input: peripheral blood. This TCR derives from a woman aged 30 to 39 with COVID-19, enrolled during active disease. Recombination linked TRBV12-5 to TRBJ1-1; the D gene is perhaps TRBD1, from 6 matching bases. The sequenced DNA is TGTGCTAGTGGTCTTGGACAGTTAGAAGCTTTCTTT. Its protein is CASGLGQLEAFF.